This is a list of T cell receptor beta chains from one sample in a study of blood T cell repertoires in COVID-19. The assay was immunoSEQ multiplex PCR, and TCRdb's table has in-frame clones only and misses some. The sample records tens of thousands of clones, about 90% being singletons. The sequencing input was peripheral blood. The receptors come from a man aged 60 to 69 with active COVID-19. Each CDR3 is given with its conserved first and last residue. The D gene is left open where the match is weak. Where a row states a size, it is once, few, many or the class of an expanded clone; other rows omit it.

d_gene: .
abundance: .
v_gene: TRBV19
j_gene: TRBJ1-1
CDR3nt: TGTGCCAGTAGTATCGCAGGGGTGGGCACTGAAGCTTTCTTT
CDR3aa: CASSIAGVGTEAFF

d_gene: TRBD1
abundance: .
v_gene: TRBV10-3
j_gene: TRBJ1-6
CDR3nt: TGTGCCATCAGTGACCCTTTTACAGGGGGGAGTTCACCCCTCCACTTT
CDR3aa: CAISDPFTGGSSPLHF

d_gene: TRBD1
abundance: .
v_gene: TRBV28
j_gene: TRBJ2-7
CDR3nt: TGTGCCAGCAGTTTATATGGGGACAGCTACGAGCAGTACTTC
CDR3aa: CASSLYGDSYEQYF

d_gene: .
abundance: .
v_gene: TRBV5-4
j_gene: TRBJ2-3
CDR3nt: TGTGCCAGCAGCTTGTCTCAGTGGCGCACAGATACGCAGTATTTT
CDR3aa: CASSLSQWRTDTQYF

d_gene: .
abundance: .
v_gene: TRBV27
j_gene: TRBJ2-3
CDR3nt: TGTGCCAGCAGAGTACAGGCAGATACGCAGTATTTT
CDR3aa: CASRVQADTQYF

d_gene: .
abundance: .
v_gene: TRBV12-3/TRBV12-4
j_gene: TRBJ2-7
CDR3nt: TGTGCCAGCAGTTTAGCGACTTACGAGCAGTACTTC
CDR3aa: CASSLATYEQYF

d_gene: TRBD1
abundance: .
v_gene: TRBV5-1
j_gene: TRBJ2-5
CDR3nt: TGCGCCAGCAGGGACAGGGGATACCAAGAGACCCAGTACTTC
CDR3aa: CASRDRGYQETQYF

d_gene: .
abundance: .
v_gene: TRBV11-2
j_gene: TRBJ1-2
CDR3nt: TGTGCCAGCAGCTTAGCGGGAGTCTCTTACTATGGCTACACCTTC
CDR3aa: CASSLAGVSYYGYTF

d_gene: TRBD2
abundance: .
v_gene: TRBV5-1
j_gene: TRBJ2-1
CDR3nt: TGCGCCAGCAGCTCTTCAGCGGGGGCCCACAATGAGCAGTTCTTC
CDR3aa: CASSSSAGAHNEQFF

d_gene: TRBD2
abundance: .
v_gene: TRBV7-2
j_gene: TRBJ2-7
CDR3nt: TGTGCCAGCAGCCCCTCGGGAGGGCAGGGGATTTACGAGCAGTACTTC
CDR3aa: CASSPSGGQGIYEQYF

d_gene: TRBD2
abundance: .
v_gene: TRBV11-3
j_gene: TRBJ2-3
CDR3nt: TGTGCCAGCAGCTTAGACTATGCGGGAGAATCCCCAGATACGCAGTATTTT
CDR3aa: CASSLDYAGESPDTQYF

d_gene: TRBD2
abundance: .
v_gene: TRBV7-2
j_gene: TRBJ2-7
CDR3nt: TGTGCCAGCAGCTTACTAGCGGGTTACGAGCAGTACTTC
CDR3aa: CASSLLAGYEQYF

d_gene: .
abundance: .
v_gene: TRBV2
j_gene: TRBJ1-5
CDR3nt: TGTGCCAGCAGTGTACAGGTTGTCCAGCCCCAGCATTTT
CDR3aa: CASSVQVVQPQHF

d_gene: .
abundance: .
v_gene: TRBV7-8
j_gene: TRBJ2-7
CDR3nt: TGTGCCAGCAGCTTAGCAAAGGACACCCAGGACGAGCAGTACTTC
CDR3aa: CASSLAKDTQDEQYF

d_gene: .
abundance: .
v_gene: TRBV4-1
j_gene: TRBJ2-3
CDR3nt: TGCGCCAGCAGCCAAGCGGAGGGGCAGTATTTT
CDR3aa: CASSQAEGQYF

d_gene: .
abundance: .
v_gene: TRBV6-6
j_gene: TRBJ1-6
CDR3nt: TGTGCCAGCTTCACAGGGAATTCACCCCTCCACTTT
CDR3aa: CASFTGNSPLHF

d_gene: .
abundance: .
v_gene: TRBV6-4
j_gene: TRBJ2-1
CDR3nt: TGTGCCAGCAGTGTTAGGGCGTCGGGGAGAGAGCAGTTCTTC
CDR3aa: CASSVRASGREQFF

d_gene: TRBD2
abundance: .
v_gene: TRBV5-6
j_gene: TRBJ2-3
CDR3nt: TGTGCCAGCAGCCCGGGGACTAGCGGTACAGATACGCAGTATTTT
CDR3aa: CASSPGTSGTDTQYF

d_gene: .
abundance: .
v_gene: TRBV15
j_gene: TRBJ2-1
CDR3nt: TGTGCCACCAGCAGAGGCGGATTGAGCTCCTACAATGAGCAGTTCTTC
CDR3aa: CATSRGGLSSYNEQFF

d_gene: .
abundance: .
v_gene: TRBV18
j_gene: TRBJ2-4
CDR3nt: TGTGCCAGCTCACCGGCAGACAGGCTAGCCAAAAACATTCAGTACTTC
CDR3aa: CASSPADRLAKNIQYF

d_gene: .
abundance: .
v_gene: TRBV30
j_gene: TRBJ2-1
CDR3nt: TGTGCCTGGAGTGGGCCCGAGCAGTTCTTC
CDR3aa: CAWSGPEQFF

d_gene: .
abundance: few
v_gene: TRBV4-2
j_gene: TRBJ2-1
CDR3nt: TGTGCCAGCAGCCTCCCCACCCGGGAGATCTGTGAGCAGTTCTTC
CDR3aa: CASSLPTREICEQFF

d_gene: TRBD1
abundance: few
v_gene: TRBV19
j_gene: TRBJ1-5
CDR3nt: TGTGCCAGTAGTATGTCCGGGACAGGGGGCAATCAGCCCCAGCATTTT
CDR3aa: CASSMSGTGGNQPQHF

d_gene: .
abundance: .
v_gene: TRBV12-3/TRBV12-4
j_gene: TRBJ2-5
CDR3nt: TGTGCCAGCAGTTCCGGACTGCAAGAGACCCAGTACTTC
CDR3aa: CASSSGLQETQYF

d_gene: .
abundance: .
v_gene: TRBV6-4
j_gene: TRBJ1-2
CDR3nt: TGTGCCAGCAGTGACCAGGGAGGTGGCTACACCTTC
CDR3aa: CASSDQGGGYTF

d_gene: .
abundance: .
v_gene: TRBV27
j_gene: TRBJ2-7
CDR3nt: TGTGCCAGCAGTTTGGTAGCGGTTAGGGACTACGAGCAGTACTTC
CDR3aa: CASSLVAVRDYEQYF

d_gene: .
abundance: .
v_gene: TRBV3-1/TRBV3-2
j_gene: TRBJ2-1
CDR3nt: TGTGCCAGCAGTCTATTCCATTTGGCCTACAATGAGCAGTTCTTC
CDR3aa: CASSLFHLAYNEQFF

d_gene: .
abundance: .
v_gene: TRBV7-8
j_gene: TRBJ2-7
CDR3nt: TGTGCCAGCAGTTCGACTAGACGAACTTCCTACGAGCAGTACTTC
CDR3aa: CASSSTRRTSYEQYF

d_gene: TRBD1
abundance: once
v_gene: TRBV3-1/TRBV3-2
j_gene: TRBJ2-4
CDR3nt: TGTGCCAGCAGCCAAGATCTTAGCAGGGGGAACATTCAGTACTTC
CDR3aa: CASSQDLSRGNIQYF

d_gene: TRBD1
abundance: .
v_gene: TRBV4-1
j_gene: TRBJ2-6
CDR3nt: TGCGCCAGCAGCCAACGCACAGGGGGATCTGGGGCCAACGTCCTGACTTTC
CDR3aa: CASSQRTGGSGANVLTF

d_gene: .
abundance: .
v_gene: TRBV18
j_gene: TRBJ2-3
CDR3nt: TGTGCCAGCTCACCGCGGGTAGGGCCCACAGATACGCAGTATTTT
CDR3aa: CASSPRVGPTDTQYF

d_gene: .
abundance: few
v_gene: TRBV5-1
j_gene: TRBJ1-3
CDR3nt: TGCGCCAGCAGCACTGGACAGAGCTCTGGAAACACCATATATTTT
CDR3aa: CASSTGQSSGNTIYF

d_gene: .
abundance: .
v_gene: TRBV15
j_gene: TRBJ2-7
CDR3nt: TGTGCCACAAAGAGAGAGGCGAGCTCCTACGAGCAGTACTTC
CDR3aa: CATKREASSYEQYF

d_gene: TRBD1
abundance: .
v_gene: TRBV6-5
j_gene: TRBJ1-3
CDR3nt: TGTGCCAGCAACAGCCCCGGGACAGGGGGAAACACCATATATTTT
CDR3aa: CASNSPGTGGNTIYF

d_gene: .
abundance: .
v_gene: TRBV18
j_gene: TRBJ1-2
CDR3nt: TGTGCCAGCTCACCACTCGACATAAACTATGGCTACACCTTC
CDR3aa: CASSPLDINYGYTF

d_gene: .
abundance: few
v_gene: TRBV5-4
j_gene: TRBJ1-6
CDR3nt: TGTGCCAGCAGCTTGAGGACAGATAATTCACCCCTCCACTTT
CDR3aa: CASSLRTDNSPLHF

d_gene: TRBD2
abundance: .
v_gene: TRBV3-1/TRBV3-2
j_gene: TRBJ2-1
CDR3nt: TGTGCCAGCAGCCAGACCCTCCCTAGCGGGAGGGGTAATGAGCAGTTCTTC
CDR3aa: CASSQTLPSGRGNEQFF